This TCR beta chain was sequenced during a study of T cell responses to AZD1222 COVID-19 vaccine. Study-wide background: Analysis merged second doses at about 4 or about 12 weeks. Study-wide findings and caveats: Clonal diversity may have been underestimated in mostly white British donors. Close to half of all spike-specific TCRs reportedly target regions of the variants that are unmutated.

As for this clone: Its specificity is unknown.

CDR3 size: 14 residues. Per the germline V gene, CDR1 is LNHDA and CDR2 is SQIVND (reference sequence). Trimming cost V 2 bases and J 4 bases; bases outside gene matches: 4. Measured with immunoSEQ multiplex PCR; TCRdb has only the in-frame clones, and not every one. Among roughly 140,000 clones listed, 80% to 95% were seen once. Specimen: peripheral blood, collected on day 0 of AZD1222 vaccination. This clonotype originated in an adult in good health. The chain employs TRBV19 and TRBJ1-1; 7 bases map to TRBD1. The CDR3 DNA reads as TGTGCCAGTAGTATAAGGGGGCCGGGCACTGAAGCTTTCTTT. The encoded protein is CASSIRGPGTEAFF.